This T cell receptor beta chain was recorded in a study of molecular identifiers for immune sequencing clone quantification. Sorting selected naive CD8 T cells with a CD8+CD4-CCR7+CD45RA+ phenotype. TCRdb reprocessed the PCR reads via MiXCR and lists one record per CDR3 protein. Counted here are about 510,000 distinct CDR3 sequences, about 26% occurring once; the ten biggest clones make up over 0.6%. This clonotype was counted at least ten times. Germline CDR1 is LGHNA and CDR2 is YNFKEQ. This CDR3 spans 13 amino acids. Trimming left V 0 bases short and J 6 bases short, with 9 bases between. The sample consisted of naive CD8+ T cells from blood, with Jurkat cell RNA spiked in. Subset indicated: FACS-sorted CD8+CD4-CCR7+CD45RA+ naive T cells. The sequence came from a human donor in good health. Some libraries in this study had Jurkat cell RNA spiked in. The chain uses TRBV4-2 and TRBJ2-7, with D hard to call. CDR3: CASSQEKSVEQYF. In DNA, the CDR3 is TGTGCCAGCAGCCAAGAGAAGTCAGTCGAGCAGTACTTC.